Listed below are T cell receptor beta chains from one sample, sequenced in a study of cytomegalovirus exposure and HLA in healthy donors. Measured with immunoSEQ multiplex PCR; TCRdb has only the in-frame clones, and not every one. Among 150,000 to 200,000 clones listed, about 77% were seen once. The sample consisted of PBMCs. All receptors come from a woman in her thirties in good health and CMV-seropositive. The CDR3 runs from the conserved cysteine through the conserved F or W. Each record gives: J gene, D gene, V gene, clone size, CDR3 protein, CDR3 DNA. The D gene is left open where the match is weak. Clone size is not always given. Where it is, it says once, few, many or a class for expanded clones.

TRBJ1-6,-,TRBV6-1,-,CASSDGARDYFEALHF,TGTGCCAGCAGTGATGGGGCCAGGGATTATTTTGAGGCCCTCCACTTT
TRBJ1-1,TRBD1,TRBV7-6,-,CASSLGGQTEAFF,TGTGCCAGCAGCTTAGGGGGACAGACTGAAGCTTTCTTT
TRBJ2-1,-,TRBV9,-,CASERAGFPLGSEQFF,TGTGCCAGCGAGCGGGCTGGTTTTCCCCTGGGCAGTGAGCAGTTCTTC
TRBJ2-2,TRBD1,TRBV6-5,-,CASGQGSGELFF,TGTGCCAGCGGACAGGGCTCCGGGGAGCTGTTTTTT
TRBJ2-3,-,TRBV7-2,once,CASSLSQGTDTQYF,TGTGCCAGCAGCTTATCGCAGGGGACAGATACGCAGTATTTT
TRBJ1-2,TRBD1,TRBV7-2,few,CASSSRDRPSPNYGYTF,TGTGCCAGCAGCTCCCGGGACAGGCCATCTCCTAACTATGGCTACACCTTC
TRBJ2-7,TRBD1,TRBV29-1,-,CSARDRAYEQYF,TGCAGCGCCCGGGACAGAGCCTACGAGCAGTACTTC
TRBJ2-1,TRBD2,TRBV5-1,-,CASSFSGGLPNEQFF,TGCGCCAGCAGCTTTAGCGGGGGACTACCCAATGAGCAGTTCTTC
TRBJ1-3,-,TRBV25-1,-,CASSDSGARGGNTIYF,TGTGCCAGCAGTGATTCAGGGGCCAGGGGCGGAAACACCATATATTTT
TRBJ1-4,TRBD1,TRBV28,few,CASSTWTGDTTNEKLFF,TGTGCCAGCAGTACTTGGACAGGGGATACGACTAATGAAAAACTGTTTTTT
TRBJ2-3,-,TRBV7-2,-,CASSLPPLVTDTQYF,TGTGCCAGCAGCTTGCCCCCCCTAGTCACAGATACGCAGTATTTT
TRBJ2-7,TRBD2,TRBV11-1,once,CASSPLAGATYEQYF,TGTGCCAGCAGCCCCTTAGCGGGAGCTACCTACGAGCAGTACTTC
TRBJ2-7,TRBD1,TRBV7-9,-,CSSSRTTGGRVYEQYF,TGTTCCAGCAGTCGGACAACAGGGGGCAGGGTATACGAGCAGTACTTC
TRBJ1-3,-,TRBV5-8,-,CASSLGTLTRNTIYF,TGTGCCAGCAGCTTGGGGACTCTTACACGAAACACCATATATTTT
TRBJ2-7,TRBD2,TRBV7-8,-,CASSLDGRVEQYF,TGTGCCAGCAGCTTAGACGGGAGGGTCGAGCAGTACTTC
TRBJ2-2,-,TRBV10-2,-,CAGGQGRAGELFF,TGCGCCGGGGGGCAGGGGAGGGCCGGGGAGCTGTTTTTT
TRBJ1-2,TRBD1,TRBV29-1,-,CSVARTGGDYGYTF,TGCAGCGTTGCCCGGACAGGGGGAGACTATGGCTACACCTTC
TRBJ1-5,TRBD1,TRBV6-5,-,CASSRTGEDQPQHF,TGTGCCAGCAGTCGAACAGGGGAGGATCAGCCCCAGCATTTT
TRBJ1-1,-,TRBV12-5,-,CASGIEGRIAEAFF,TGTGCTAGTGGCATTGAGGGGAGGATCGCTGAAGCTTTCTTT
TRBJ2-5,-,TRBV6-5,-,CASSYGGRVVETQYF,TGTGCCAGCAGTTACGGTGGCAGGGTTGTAGAGACCCAGTACTTC
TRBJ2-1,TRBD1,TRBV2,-,CASTMRTGGHNEQFF,TGTGCCAGCACCATGAGGACAGGGGGCCACAATGAGCAGTTCTTC
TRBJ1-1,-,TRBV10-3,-,CAISESVGREAFF,TGTGCCATCAGTGAGTCTGTGGGCAGGGAAGCTTTCTTT
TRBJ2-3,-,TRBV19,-,CASKGSFYTDTQYF,TGTGCCAGTAAAGGTAGCTTCTACACAGATACGCAGTATTTT
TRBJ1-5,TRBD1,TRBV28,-,CASSLYGTANQPQHF,TGTGCCAGCAGTTTGTATGGGACAGCAAATCAGCCCCAGCATTTT
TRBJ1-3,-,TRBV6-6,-,CASSRQPGVTGNTIYF,TGTGCCAGCAGTAGACAGCCGGGGGTTACTGGAAACACCATATATTTT
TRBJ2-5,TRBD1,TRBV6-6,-,CASSWLQGAGQYF,TGTGCCAGCAGTTGGCTCCAGGGGGCGGGCCAGTACTTC
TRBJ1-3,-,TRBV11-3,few,CASSLGGFGNTIYF,TGTGCCAGCAGCTTAGGCGGTTTTGGAAACACCATATATTTT
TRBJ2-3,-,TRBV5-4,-,CASSPGGLRQTDTQYF,TGTGCCAGCAGCCCAGGGGGGTTACGCCAAACAGATACGCAGTATTTT
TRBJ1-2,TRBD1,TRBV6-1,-,CASSIGTGLGWGYTF,TGTGCCAGCAGTATTGGGACAGGGCTGGGGTGGGGCTACACCTTC
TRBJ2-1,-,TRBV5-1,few,CASSLSTGSSYNEQFF,TGCGCCAGCAGCTTGTCGACAGGAAGCTCCTACAATGAGCAGTTCTTC
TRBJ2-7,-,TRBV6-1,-,CASSEGRGAYEQYF,TGTGCCAGCAGTGAAGGGAGGGGAGCCTACGAGCAGTACTTC
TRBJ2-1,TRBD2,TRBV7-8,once,CASLGLAGGNEQFF,TGTGCCAGCCTAGGACTAGCGGGAGGGAATGAGCAGTTCTTC
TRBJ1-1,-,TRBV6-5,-,CASSFTRSTEAFF,TGTGCCAGCAGTTTTACACGGAGCACTGAAGCTTTCTTT
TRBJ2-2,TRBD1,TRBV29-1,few,CSVGPGTGWGTGELFF,TGCAGCGTTGGTCCCGGGACAGGGTGGGGCACCGGGGAGCTGTTTTTT
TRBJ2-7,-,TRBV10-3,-,CAISESDGDNSYEQYF,TGTGCCATCAGTGAGTCGGACGGGGACAACTCCTACGAGCAGTACTTC
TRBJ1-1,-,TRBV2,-,CASSSPREGTEAFF,TGTGCCAGCAGTAGTCCGAGGGAGGGCACTGAAGCTTTCTTT
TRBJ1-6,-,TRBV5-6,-,CASSFLGEHSPLHF,TGTGCCAGCAGCTTTTTGGGCGAGCATTCACCCCTCCACTTT
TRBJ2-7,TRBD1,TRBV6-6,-,CASTHRDRSSYEQYF,TGTGCCAGCACCCACCGGGACAGGAGCTCCTACGAGCAGTACTTC
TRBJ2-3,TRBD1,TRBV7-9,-,CASSPRQGNKADTQYF,TGTGCCAGCAGCCCCAGACAGGGTAATAAGGCAGATACGCAGTATTTT
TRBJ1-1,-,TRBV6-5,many,CASSPGDRVNTEAFF,TGTGCCAGCAGCCCAGGGGATAGGGTGAACACTGAAGCTTTCTTT
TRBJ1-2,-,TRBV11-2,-,CASSLSPGVGYTF,TGTGCCAGCAGCTTAAGTCCAGGGGTTGGCTACACCTTC
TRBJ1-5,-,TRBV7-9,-,CASSLGTPNQPQHF,TGTGCCAGCAGCCTCGGGACACCCAATCAGCCCCAGCATTTT
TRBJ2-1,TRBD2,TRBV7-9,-,CASSSTVREARNEQFF,TGTGCCAGCAGCTCTACAGTCCGGGAGGCTAGGAATGAGCAGTTCTTC
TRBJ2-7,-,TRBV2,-,CAIMVLQRKSSYEQYF,TGTGCCATAATGGTATTACAGAGAAAGAGCTCCTACGAGCAGTACTTC
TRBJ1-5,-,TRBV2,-,CASSELGTSSGFNQPQHF,TGTGCCAGCAGTGAGCTCGGCACCAGCTCAGGTTTCAATCAGCCCCAGCATTTT
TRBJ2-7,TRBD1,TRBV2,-,CASSAGRQGYEQYF,TGTGCCAGCAGTGCGGGCCGACAGGGCTACGAGCAGTACTTC
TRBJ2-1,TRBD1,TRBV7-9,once,CASRHDRGLDNEQFF,TGTGCCAGCAGACATGACAGGGGGCTGGACAATGAGCAGTTCTTC
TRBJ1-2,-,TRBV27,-,CASSLDSRYGYTF,TGTGCCAGCAGCTTAGACTCCCGCTATGGCTACACCTTC
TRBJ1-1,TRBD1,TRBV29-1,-,CSVRTGLVNTEAFF,TGCAGCGTTAGGACAGGGTTAGTGAACACTGAAGCTTTCTTT
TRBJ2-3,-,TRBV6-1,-,CASRARVTDTQYF,TGTGCCAGCAGGGCCAGGGTCACAGATACGCAGTATTTT
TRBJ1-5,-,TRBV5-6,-,CASSSRFGQPQHF,TGTGCCAGCAGTTCTAGGTTCGGGCAGCCCCAGCATTTT
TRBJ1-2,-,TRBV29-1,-,CSVGAEYGYTF,TGCAGCGTTGGGGCAGAGTATGGCTACACCTTC
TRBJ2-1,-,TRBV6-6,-,CASSPGANEQFF,TGTGCCAGCAGCCCCGGTGCAAATGAGCAGTTCTTC
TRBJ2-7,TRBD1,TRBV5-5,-,CASSGRVRGIVYEQYF,TGTGCCAGCAGCGGCCGGGTCAGGGGGATCGTATACGAGCAGTACTTC
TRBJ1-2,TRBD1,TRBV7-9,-,CASSLGRGNGYTF,TGTGCCAGCAGCTTAGGCAGGGGGAATGGCTACACCTTC
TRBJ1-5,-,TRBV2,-,CASSVIFRDGGQPQHF,TGTGCCAGCAGTGTTATTTTCCGGGACGGGGGGCAGCCCCAGCATTTT
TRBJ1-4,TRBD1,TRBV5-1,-,CASSLTGTGGEKLFF,TGCGCCAGCAGCTTGACCGGGACAGGGGGCGAAAAACTGTTTTTT
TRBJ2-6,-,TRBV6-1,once,CASSVTRGSGANVLTF,TGTGCCAGCAGTGTAACGCGCGGTTCTGGGGCCAACGTCCTGACTTTC
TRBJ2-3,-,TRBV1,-,CTSSQEGLAGEEADTQYF,TGCACCAGCAGCCAAGAAGGACTAGCGGGAGAGGAAGCAGATACGCAGTATTTT